The T cell receptor (beta chain) described here comes from a study of T cells in Graves' hyperthyroidism and ophthalmopathy (dated by TCRdb to the late 2010s). For context, the study as a whole: Peripheral blood was sampled at the time of initial diagnosis, prior to any treatment. TCR Vbeta CDR3 sequencing of some 140 peripheral blood samples (more than 40 ophthalmopathy, roughly 72 hyperthyroidism and roughly 17 progressor patients) is reported in the paper. Whether ophthalmopathy could be predicted prospectively was tested in an independent validation cohort made up of under 20 hyperthyroidism patients plus 17 patients who later progressed to ophthalmopathy. Following sampling, methimazole starting at 30 mg daily was given to hyperthyroidism patients, and high-dose intravenous methylprednisolone was given to ophthalmopathy patients. TCR V-J signatures able to tell the groups apart were searched for in a discovery cohort of 95 or so patients, of whom roughly 42 had Graves' ophthalmopathy and about 60 had stable Graves' hyperthyroidism. Thyroid tissue and blood T-cell repertoires from roughly six Graves' hyperthyroidism patients were also compared in the study. The 75 to 100 discovery patients were randomly split 7:3 into training and test sets.

The CDR3, cysteine through phenylalanine, is 12 amino acids long. The DNA shown is the 36-base CDR3, in frame from base 1. Cut back by 6 bases and 7 bases, the V and J ends lie 9 bases apart. This clonotype has at least ten counts. This receptor's antigen is unknown. No base qualities exist here, and no much larger clone lies one base off it. Broad study findings and their caveats: A 13 V-J signature model separated ophthalmopathy from stable hyperthyroidism, with roughly 88% sensitivity and just under 84% specificity in cross-validation and 80%/75% in testing. In validation, the model predicted progression to ophthalmopathy with 55% to 71% sensitivity and roughly 72% specificity, a median of 6.5 months before onset. No statistical method was used to fix the sample size in advance, and group allocation was not hidden from the investigators. Most expanded thyroid clonotypes (frequency above 0.001) were also detected in blood, a finding suggesting that blood repertoires may reflect thyroid immune responses.

Stable Graves' hyperthyroidism was defined as no progression to ophthalmopathy during 18 months of follow-up. Hyperthyroidism patients were newly diagnosed, had a disease duration of under 2 months, and were aged 18 to 65 years. Exclusion was applied to patients with uncontrolled infections, other autoimmune diseases, pregnancy or lactation. Diagnoses were based on clinical symptoms, serum thyroxine and TRAb, thyroid ultrasound and orbital computed tomography. PBMCs were separated from roughly 10 ml of fresh peripheral blood using Ficoll-Paque density gradient centrifugation. Trizol reagent was used to extract total RNA, and RNA quality was then checked on an Agilent 2100 Bioanalyzer. The TCR beta CDR3 regions were amplified from RNA transcripts. A first-round RT-PCR of the TCR CDR3 used the HTBI primer set with the Qiagen OneStep RT-PCR kit. A second multiplex PCR round built the libraries, followed by size selection and purification. Libraries were sequenced paired-end with 100 bp reads on an Illumina HiSeq2000. Turning to the authors' computational methods: SOAPnuke was used to process the raw data, removing reads that contained adapters or uncalled bases, had a mean Phred below 15, or lacked an exact match to the constant primer or identifier. High-quality paired reads were merged using COPE v1.2.5, and each unique nucleotide sequence was defined as a clonotype. MiTCR v1.1 was used to align the clonotypes against IMGT TRBV, TRBD and TRBJ reference segments. The analysis was restricted to V-J combinations with a frequency above 0.0001, which together covered just over 98% of the repertoires. A TCS score was defined as the ratio of F50 (clonal expansion) to E x V (chaos), with BLOSUM62-based TCRdist applied between CDR3 peptides within each V-J. Welch's t-statistics and random forest reduced some 510 V-J features to roughly 13, which were used in a naive Bayes classifier (R e1071). The public reads were reprocessed in TCRdb via fastp at Q25 and MiXCR, keeping in-frame beta chains. Each record represents a unique CDR3 protein, reported with the most common genes and DNA among its rows. These V and J calls are TCRdb output, not the study's own analysis. Here the sample has about 420,000 distinct CDR3 sequences; around a sixth occur a single time. Of the sample, just under 8% is held by the ten largest clones.

This TCR was sampled from a woman between 18 and 30 years old with Graves' hyperthyroidism. Recombination connected TRBV12-3 or TRBV12-4 to TRBJ2-2; the D gene remains uncertain. Sequencing was carried out using blood. Here is the DNA: TGTGCCAGCAGCCAGCCGGACGGGGAGCTGTTTTTT. Its protein reads: CASSQPDGELFF.